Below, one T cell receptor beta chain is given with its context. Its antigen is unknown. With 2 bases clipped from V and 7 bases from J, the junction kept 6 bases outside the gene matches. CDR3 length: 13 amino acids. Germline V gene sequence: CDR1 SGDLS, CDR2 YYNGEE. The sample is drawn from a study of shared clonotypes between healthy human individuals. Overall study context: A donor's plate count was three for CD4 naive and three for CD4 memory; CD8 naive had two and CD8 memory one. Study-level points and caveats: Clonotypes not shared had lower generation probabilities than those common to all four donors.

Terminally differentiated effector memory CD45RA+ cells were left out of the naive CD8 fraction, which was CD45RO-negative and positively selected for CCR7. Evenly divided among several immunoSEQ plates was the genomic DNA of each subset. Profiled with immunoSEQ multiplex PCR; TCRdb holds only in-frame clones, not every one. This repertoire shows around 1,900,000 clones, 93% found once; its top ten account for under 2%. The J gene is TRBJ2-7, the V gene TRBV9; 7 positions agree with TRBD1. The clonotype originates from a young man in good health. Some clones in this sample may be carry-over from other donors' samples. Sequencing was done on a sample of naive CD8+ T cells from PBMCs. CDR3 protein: CASSVADRAEQYF. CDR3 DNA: TGTGCCAGCAGCGTTGCTGACAGGGCGGAGCAGTACTTC.